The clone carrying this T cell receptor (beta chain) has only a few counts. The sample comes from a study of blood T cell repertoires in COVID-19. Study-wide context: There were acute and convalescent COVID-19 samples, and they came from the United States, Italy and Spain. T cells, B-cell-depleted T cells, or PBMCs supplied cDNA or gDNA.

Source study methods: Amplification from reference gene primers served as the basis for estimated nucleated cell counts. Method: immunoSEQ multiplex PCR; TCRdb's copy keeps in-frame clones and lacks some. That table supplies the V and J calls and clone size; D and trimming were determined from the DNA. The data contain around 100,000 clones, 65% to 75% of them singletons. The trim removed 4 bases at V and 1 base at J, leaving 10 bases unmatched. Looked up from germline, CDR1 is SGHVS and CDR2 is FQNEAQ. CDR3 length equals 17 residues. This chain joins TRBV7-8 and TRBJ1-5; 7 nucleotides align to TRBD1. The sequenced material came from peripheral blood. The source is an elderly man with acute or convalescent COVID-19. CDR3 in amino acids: CASSSPRDRLSNQPQHF. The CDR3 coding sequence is TGTGCCAGCAGCTCCCCGCGGGACAGATTGAGCAATCAGCCCCAGCATTTT.